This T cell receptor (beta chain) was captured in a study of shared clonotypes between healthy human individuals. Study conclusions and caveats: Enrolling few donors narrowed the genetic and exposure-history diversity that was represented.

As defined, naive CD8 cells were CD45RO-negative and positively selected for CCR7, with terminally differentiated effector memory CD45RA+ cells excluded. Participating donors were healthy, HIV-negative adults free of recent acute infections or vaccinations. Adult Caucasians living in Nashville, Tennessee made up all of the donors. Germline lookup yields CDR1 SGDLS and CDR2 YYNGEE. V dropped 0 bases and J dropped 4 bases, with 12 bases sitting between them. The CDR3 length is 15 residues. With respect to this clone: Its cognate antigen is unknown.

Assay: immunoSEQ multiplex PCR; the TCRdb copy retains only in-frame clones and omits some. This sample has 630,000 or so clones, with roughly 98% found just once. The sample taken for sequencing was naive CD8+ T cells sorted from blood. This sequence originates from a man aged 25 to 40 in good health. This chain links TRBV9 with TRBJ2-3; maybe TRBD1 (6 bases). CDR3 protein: CASSVGTAKSDTQYF. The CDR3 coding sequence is TGTGCCAGCAGCGTAGGGACAGCTAAGTCAGATACGCAGTATTTT.